This entry concerns a single T cell receptor delta chain. Different DNA sequences within this sample yield the same CDR3. Trimming cost V 1 base and J 0 bases; bases outside gene matches: 21. Germline assignment: CDR1 GEAIGNYY and CDR2 EKD. This CDR3 spans 21 amino acids. This entry comes from a study of gamma-delta chains in newborns, infants, children. TCRdb repeated clone calling on the reads with CATT. This sample has 9,100 or so delta-chain clones, with roughly 1.6% found just once. The source of this sequence is a child who was a newborn, infant or young child, either healthy, febrile or measles-vaccinated (not recorded which). This chain connects TRDV2 to TRDJ1, with 8 bases fitting TRDD3. The material sequenced was blood. The DNA of the CDR3 is TGTGCCTGTGACACGGGGCGCGGTGGGGGATTCCGGAGCCCGTACACCGATAAACTCATCTTT. Amino acids: CACDTGRGGGFRSPYTDKLIF.